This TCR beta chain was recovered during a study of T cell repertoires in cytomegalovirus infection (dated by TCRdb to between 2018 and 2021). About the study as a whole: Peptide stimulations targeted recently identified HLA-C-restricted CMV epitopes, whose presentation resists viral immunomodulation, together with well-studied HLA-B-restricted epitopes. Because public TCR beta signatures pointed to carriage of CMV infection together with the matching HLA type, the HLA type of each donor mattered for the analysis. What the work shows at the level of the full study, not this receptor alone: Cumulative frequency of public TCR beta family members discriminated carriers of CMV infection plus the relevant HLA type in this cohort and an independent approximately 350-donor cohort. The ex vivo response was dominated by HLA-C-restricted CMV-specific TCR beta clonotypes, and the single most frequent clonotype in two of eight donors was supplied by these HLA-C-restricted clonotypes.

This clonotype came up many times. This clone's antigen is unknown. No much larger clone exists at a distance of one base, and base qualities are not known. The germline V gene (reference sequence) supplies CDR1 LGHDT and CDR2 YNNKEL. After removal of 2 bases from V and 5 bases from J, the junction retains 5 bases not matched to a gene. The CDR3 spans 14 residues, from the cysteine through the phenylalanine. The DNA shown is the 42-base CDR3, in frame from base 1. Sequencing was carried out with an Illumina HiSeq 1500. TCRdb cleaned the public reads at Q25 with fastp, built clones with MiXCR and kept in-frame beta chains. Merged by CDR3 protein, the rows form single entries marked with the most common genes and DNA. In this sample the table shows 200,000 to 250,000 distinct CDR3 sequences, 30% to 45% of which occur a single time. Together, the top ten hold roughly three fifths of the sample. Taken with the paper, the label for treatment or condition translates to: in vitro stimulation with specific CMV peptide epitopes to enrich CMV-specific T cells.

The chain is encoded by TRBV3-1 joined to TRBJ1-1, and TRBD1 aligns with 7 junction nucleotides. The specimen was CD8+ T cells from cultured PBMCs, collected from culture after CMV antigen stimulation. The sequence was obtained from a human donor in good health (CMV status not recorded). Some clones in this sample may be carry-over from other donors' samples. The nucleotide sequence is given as TGTGCCAGCAGCCAACGACAGGGTTGGACTGAAGCTTTCTTT. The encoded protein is CASSQRQGWTEAFF.